Shown below are 2 T cell receptor beta chains from a single sample sequenced in a study of T cell repertoires in cytomegalovirus infection. TCRdb passed the reads through MiXCR, listing each CDR3 protein once. The sample includes under 600,000 distinct CDR3 sequences, approximately 15% of them seen just once. Sample: CD8+ T cells from PBMCs. These receptors came from a human donor in good health (CMV status not recorded). Some clones in this sample may be carry-over from other donors' samples.

This rearrangement joins TRBV29-1 to TRBJ2-1; D possibly corresponds to TRBD1 (6 bases). This CDR3 has 16 residues. Germline V CDR1 and CDR2: SQVTM, ANQGSEA. The V end was cut by 1 base, the J end by 4 bases, with 17 bases between. The CDR3 region has the DNA TGCAGCGTTGAAGGGTCCTTTCAGGGGCTTTACAATGAGCAGTTCTTC. Translation gives CSVEGSFQGLYNEQFF.

This clonotype was detected ten times or more. V and J are TRBV7-3 and TRBJ1-1; D uncertain. This CDR3 has 17 amino acids. CDR1 SGHTA and CDR2 FQGTGA come from the germline V gene. Trimming removed 2 bases at V and 0 bases at J, with 16 bases between. The CDR3 reads CASSLRGRYSMNTEAFF. For the CDR3, the DNA is TGTGCCAGCAGCTTACGCGGCCGGTACTCCATGAACACTGAAGCTTTCTTT. Full variable domain (remainder filled in from reference TRBV7-3 and TRBJ1-1): GAGVSQTPSNKVTEKGKYVELRCDPISGHTALYWYRQSLGQGPEFLIYFQGTGAADDSGLPNDRFFAVRPEGSVSTLKIQRTERGDSAVYLCASSLRGRYSMNTEAFFGQGTRLTVV.